The sequence of this T cell receptor beta chain was determined in a study of T cells after yellow fever vaccination. In the study overall: When fractions had low cell numbers, they were prepared with SMART-Seq v4 Ultra Low Input. Whole-study findings and limits: FACS-sorted repertoires could harbor abundant contaminating bulk-population clonotypes. Most primary-vaccination clones reappeared after the booster (less than 98% CD4, roughly 90% CD8).

Synthesis of TCR cDNA relied on 5'RACE template switching, which attached a universal primer site and UMIs. TCRdb reanalysed the 5' RACE reads using MiXCR and keeps one entry per CDR3 protein. The table has roughly 320,000 distinct CDR3 sequences, about 10% seen once. This clonotype appeared a few times. Its specificity is not known. The sequence came from a young man who received the YFV17D yellow fever vaccine. This material consisted of CD4+ T cells sorted from PBMCs, taken 45 days after the yellow fever booster vaccination.

CDR3 DNA: TGTGCCAGCTCACCTGGTGTTGGTAATGAAAAACTGTTTTTT. Its protein product is CASSPGVGNEKLFF. This chain joins TRBV18 and TRBJ1-4; no clear D gene. Trimming removed 3 bases from V and 4 bases from J, with 9 bases in between. The CDR3 runs to 14 residues. CDR1 and CDR2 (germline): KGHSH, LQKENI.